The 28 T cell receptor beta chains presented below share a single source sample, sequenced in a study of CD8+CD57+ T cells in acquired aplastic anemia. It was patients with CD8+CD57+ cell expansion by flow cytometry who were chosen for sequencing. Genomic DNA acted as the template from which TCR beta VDJ combination and CDR3 sequence profiling were carried out. TCRdb analysed the reads with MiXCR anew, one entry per CDR3 protein. There are 250,000 to 300,000 distinct CDR3 sequences in the sample; under 65% occur only once, and 1.3% lies in the top ten. The specimen sequenced was sorted CD4+, CD8+, or CD8+CD57+ T cells (not recorded which) from PBMCs. The receptors stem from a human donor with aplastic anemia.

The count of this clonotype is one. This chain links TRBV2 with TRBJ2-1; 10 bases line up with TRBD2. The CDR3 sequence is 16 residues long. From germline, CDR1 is SNHLY and CDR2 FYNNEI. V shed 6 bases and J 9 bases; nucleotides not matched to a gene: 14. The CDR3 DNA is TGTGCCAGCAGCTACCGAAGCGGGAGGGATGGGGTTGAGCAGTTCTTC. This gives the protein CASSYRSGRDGVEQFF. The whole variable domain, filled in from reference TRBV2 and TRBJ2-1, reads EPEVTQTPSHQVTQMGQEVILRCVPISNHLYFYWYRQILGQKVEFLVSFYNNEISEKSEIFDDQFSVERPDGSNFTLKIRSTKLEDSAMYFCASSYRSGRDGVEQFFGPGTRLTVL.

This clonotype was seen many times. The chain couples TRBV2 to TRBJ1-1; 8 bases line up with TRBD1. CDR3 size: 11 residues. The V gene end was trimmed by 7 bases and the J gene end by 10 bases; junction bases not matched to a gene: 5. CDR1 and CDR2 from the germline V gene are SNHLY and FYNNEI. The CDR3 DNA follows: TGTGCCAGCAACAGGGGGGGAGGAGCTTTCTTT. This encodes CASNRGGGAFF.

This clonotype came up many times. The chain links TRBV15 to TRBJ2-4; either TRBD1 or TRBD2 may fit D (6 bases each). The germline V and J ends were trimmed by 8 bases and 9 bases, with 17 bases remaining between them. This CDR3 has 13 residues. Per the germline V gene, CDR1 is LNHNV and CDR2 is YYDKDF (reference sequence). The CDR3 bases are TGTGCCACCGGACAGCGGGCCGCGGGCATTCAGTACTTC. Translated, it gives CATGQRAAGIQYF.

This clonotype came up many times. The J gene is TRBJ1-2, the V gene TRBV19, with TRBD1 matching over 8 bases. Unmatched junction bases numbered 9, after V lost 5 bases and J lost 7 bases. The germline V gene has CDR1 LNHDA and CDR2 SQIVND (reference sequence). There are 14 residues in the CDR3. CDR3 nucleotide sequence: TGTGCCAGTAGTCTCGGCAGGGGGCATGGTGGCTACACCTTC. As protein: CASSLGRGHGGYTF.

This clonotype was seen at least ten times. The V call is TRBV3-1, the J call TRBJ2-1, with a weak D call TRBD2 (6 bases). Germline values: CDR1 LGHDT, CDR2 YNNKEL (reference sequence). Deletions cut 4 bases from V and 6 bases from J, with 13 bases between. The CDR3 spans 14 residues. The CDR3 here is CASSLGRLGNEQFF. CDR3 bases: TGTGCCAGCAGCCTGGGGAGGTTGGGCAATGAGCAGTTCTTC.

The chain recombines TRBV29-1 with TRBJ2-3, with 8 bases aligning to TRBD2. Germline V gene lookup returns CDR1 SQVTM and CDR2 ANQGSEA. The V gene end was trimmed by 1 base and the J gene end by 2 bases; junction bases not matched to a gene: 11. CDR3 length: 17 amino acids. In DNA, the CDR3 is TGCAGCGTTGAAGGGGGGCGGGGGGACCCCTACACAGATACGCAGTATTTT. It yields the protein CSVEGGRGDPYTDTQYF.

The CDR3 is CAISEALTDTQYF. The CDR3 bases are TGTGCCATCAGTGAAGCCTTGACAGATACGCAGTATTTT. This chain links TRBV10-3 with TRBJ2-3; D is ambiguous. The CDR3 spans 13 residues. V was pared by 3 bases and J by 3 bases, with 7 bases between. From germline, CDR1 is ENHRY and CDR2 SYGVKD.

This chain connects TRBV6-5 to TRBJ2-3; 7 nucleotides line up with TRBD1. The V and J ends lost 6 bases and 2 bases, in that order; junction bases with no gene match: 5. CDR1 is MNHEY and CDR2 is SVGAGI in the germline V gene. This CDR3 is built from 14 residues. CDR3 residues: CASRPGTDTDTQYF. DNA for the CDR3: TGTGCCAGCAGACCCGGGACAGACACAGATACGCAGTATTTT.

This clonotype has a handful of counts. The V and J genes are TRBV15 and TRBJ2-2; D might be TRBD1 (6 bases). The CDR3 spans 15 residues. V was pared by 4 bases and J by 2 bases, with 11 bases between. Germline CDR1 reads LNHNV; CDR2 reads YYDKDF (reference sequence). Here the CDR3 reads CATSNRDTNTGELFF. For the CDR3, the DNA is TGTGCCACCAGCAACCGGGACACAAACACCGGGGAGCTGTTTTTT.

This clonotype was recorded at least ten times. V usage is TRBV5-8 and J usage is TRBJ1-1, with D possibly TRBD1 on 5 matching bases. The CDR3 extends over 17 amino acids. Germline CDR1 is SGHTS and CDR2 is YDEGEE. V lost 4 bases and J 0 bases, leaving 19 bases between the germline ends. The CDR3 here is CASSHRGNSRMNTEAFF. Here the CDR3 DNA reads TGTGCCAGCAGCCATCGGGGGAATTCAAGGATGAACACTGAAGCTTTCTTT.

This rearrangement joins TRBV2 to TRBJ1-1; 7 bases agree with TRBD1. The CDR3 spans 17 residues. Germline V lookup: CDR1 SNHLY, CDR2 FYNNEI. Trimming cost V 6 bases and J 4 bases; bases outside gene matches: 17. CDR3 sequence reads: CASSAPIPGTAVTEAFF. DNA of the CDR3: TGTGCCAGCAGCGCACCTATCCCCGGGACAGCGGTCACTGAAGCTTTCTTT.

CDR3 sequence (DNA): TGCAGCGTTCCTCAGACTAGCGGCGGAGAGACCCAGTACTTC. It encodes CSVPQTSGGETQYF. The chain is built from TRBV29-1 and TRBJ2-5, with 9 bases that match TRBD2. Germline V gene data show CDR1 as SQVTM and CDR2 as ANQGSEA. V was clipped by 5 bases and J by 4 bases; unmatched bases: 8. The CDR3 covers 14 residues. Combining the CDR3 with reference TRBV29-1 and TRBJ2-5 gives the whole variable domain SAVISQKPSRDICQRGTSLTIQCQVDSQVTMMFWYRQQPGQSLTLIATANQGSEATYESGFVIDKFPISRPNLTFSTLTVSNMSPEDSSIYLCSVPQTSGGETQYFGPGTRLLVL.

The V gene is TRBV2, the J gene TRBJ1-5; a weak D match, TRBD1 (6 bases). The DNA end favors TRBJ2-5, so the J call may be wrong. Germline V gene lookup returns CDR1 SNHLY and CDR2 FYNNEI. The CDR3 has 15 residues. The CDR3 spells CASSLDSAGNQPQYF. In DNA form, the CDR3 reads TGTGCCAGCAGTTTGGACAGCGCCGGCAATCAGCCCCAGTACTTC.

This clonotype occurred many times. This chain links TRBV6-1 with TRBJ2-1; D possibly corresponds to TRBD2 (6 bases). The CDR3 totals 14 residues. Germline lookup yields CDR1 MNHNS and CDR2 SASEGT. V was pared by 2 bases and J by 6 bases, with 11 bases between. The CDR3 coding sequence is TGTGCCAGCAGTGAACGGGGGTACGGCAATGAGCAGTTCTTC. Its translation is CASSERGYGNEQFF.

This clonotype was counted at least ten times. V and J are TRBV9 and TRBJ2-1; no firm D call. V dropped 3 bases and J dropped 3 bases, with 13 bases sitting between them. CDR3 size: 15 residues. The germline V gene encodes CDR1 SGDLS and CDR2 YYNGEE. The chain's CDR3 is CASSALTVGYNEQFF. CDR3 in DNA: TGTGCCAGCAGCGCCCTAACGGTGGGCTACAATGAGCAGTTCTTC.

This clonotype was picked up many times. This chain uses TRBV9 with TRBJ2-3; 8 bases fit TRBD1. Germline V CDR1 and CDR2: SGDLS, YYNGEE. The V and J ends lost 4 bases and 3 bases, in that order; junction bases with no gene match: 7. The CDR3 runs to 15 residues. CDR3 amino acids: CASSPLQGATDTQYF. CDR3 nucleotides: TGTGCCAGCAGCCCTCTTCAGGGGGCTACAGATACGCAGTATTTT.

This clonotype was counted between two and nine times. The V gene is TRBV20-1, the J gene TRBJ2-7; D tentatively fits TRBD1 or TRBD2 (5 bases each). Germline CDR1 reads DFQATT; CDR2 reads SNEGSKA (reference sequence). There are 17 residues in the CDR3. Deletions cut 2 bases from V and 0 bases from J, with 20 bases between. DNA of the CDR3: TGCAGTGCTAGATTGTTGCAGGGACGGAGGAGCTCCTACGAGCAGTACTTC. Its protein product is CSARLLQGRRSSYEQYF.

This clonotype was recorded many times. This chain uses TRBV6-5 with TRBJ1-3; D is unresolved. V dropped 10 bases and J dropped 8 bases, with 21 bases sitting between them. The CDR3 runs 14 residues. Germline V gene lookup returns CDR1 MNHEY and CDR2 SVGAGI. In DNA, the CDR3 is TGTGCCACAGCCCGGGATGCCATTGGGGACACCATATATTTT. This translates into CATARDAIGDTIYF.

The table lists this clonotype with many counts. The V gene is TRBV5-1, the J gene TRBJ2-3, with TRBD2 identical over 10 bases. Germline V gene data show CDR1 as SGHRS and CDR2 as YFSETQ. The CDR3 is made up of 17 amino acids. The junction had 8 bases not matched to a gene; V was cut back by 1 base and J by 3 bases. The CDR3 nucleotides read TGCGCCAGCAGCTTGTTACGAGCGGGGGGGTCTACAGATACGCAGTATTTT. This codes for CASSLLRAGGSTDTQYF.

This clonotype was seen many times. The V and J genes are TRBV19 and TRBJ1-1; D remains ambiguous. The CDR3 runs to 13 residues. Germline CDR1 and CDR2: LNHDA and SQIVND (reference sequence). V dropped 7 bases and J dropped 3 bases, with 12 bases sitting between them. The CDR3 region has the DNA TGTGCCAGTACCCCTCGGACCCACACTGAAGCTTTCTTT. As protein: CASTPRTHTEAFF.

The V call is TRBV19, the J call TRBJ2-5, with 8 bases that match TRBD2. Looked up from germline, CDR1 is LNHDA and CDR2 is SQIVND (reference sequence). J lost 1 base, V lost 3 bases, and 13 bases had no gene match. The CDR3 is made up of 18 amino acids. The CDR3 DNA reads as TGTGCCAGTAGTATTGGGCAAACTAGCGGCGGATCCCAAGAGACCCAGTACTTC. Translation: CASSIGQTSGGSQETQYF.

Comment on this clonotype: Mismatch with germline at one junction end may stem from a read error. The chain is built from TRBV5-1 and TRBJ2-3; possibly TRBD1 or TRBD2 for D (5 bases each). Germline CDR1 SGHRS, CDR2 YFSETQ. The CDR3 runs 15 residues. This CDR3 reads CASSPSRGRTDTQYF. CDR3 coding DNA: TGTGCCAGCAGCCCCTCGAGGGGTCGCACAGATACGCAGTATTTT.

This clonotype was counted ten times or more. The chain joins TRBV6-1 to TRBJ1-2; TRBD1 matches at 7 bases. V gave up 0 bases and J gave up 2 bases; unmatched junction bases: 3. Per the germline V gene, CDR1 is MNHNS and CDR2 is SASEGT. The CDR3 has 15 residues. The CDR3 coding sequence is TGTGCCAGCAGTGAAGCGGACAGGAGAAACTATGGCTACACCTTC. This codes for CASSEADRRNYGYTF.

V is TRBV19 and J is TRBJ1-2; D remains ambiguous. This CDR3 region has 12 residues. The V and J ends lost 5 bases and 7 bases respectively, with 11 bases between them. CDR1 is LNHDA, CDR2 SQIVND, per germline (reference sequence). The chain's CDR3 is CASSVGWGGYTF. The DNA of the CDR3 is TGTGCCAGTAGTGTCGGATGGGGTGGCTACACCTTC.

This clonotype came up many times. The chain combines TRBV6-1 with TRBJ2-7; TRBD2 agrees at 11 bases. Unmatched junction bases numbered 6, after V lost 1 base and J lost 1 base. CDR1 and CDR2 from the germline V gene are MNHNS and SASEGT. The CDR3 spans 17 residues. The CDR3 spells CASSEVTSGGWSYEQYF. For the CDR3, the DNA is TGTGCCAGCAGTGAAGTAACTAGCGGGGGTTGGTCCTACGAGCAGTACTTC.

Comments on this clonotype: One end of the junction does not line up with germline, which may come from a read error. The chain recombines TRBV5-8 with TRBJ2-1, with 7 bases lining up with TRBD2. The CDR3 loop spans 15 amino acids. Germline V gene data show CDR1 as SGHTS and CDR2 as YDEGEE. CDR3 sequence (DNA): TGTGTCAGCAGCTTTCGCGGGAGCGTCCACAATGAGCAGTTCTTC. Translating gives CVSSFRGSVHNEQFF.

The chain employs TRBV7-8 and TRBJ1-5; 8 positions agree with TRBD1. This CDR3 region has 15 residues. V lost 7 bases and J lost 5; bases outside the gene matches: 10. Germline V gene data show CDR1 as SGHVS and CDR2 as FQNEAQ. Written as DNA, the CDR3 is TGTGCCAGCACCGAGGAGGGACAGGTCGATCAGCCCCAGCATTTT. Its protein is CASTEEGQVDQPQHF. Complete variable domain (other parts from reference TRBV7-8 and TRBJ1-5): GAGVSQSPRYKVAKRGQDVALRCDPISGHVSLFWYQQALGQGPEFLTYFQNEAQLDKSGLPSDRFFAERPEGSVSTLKIQRTQQEDSAVYLCASTEEGQVDQPQHFGDGTRLSIL.

This chain connects TRBV15 to TRBJ2-7, with D tentatively TRBD1 or TRBD2 (5 bases each). CDR1 and CDR2 (germline): LNHNV, YYDKDF (reference sequence). The CDR3 is 15 residues long. The V and J ends lost 1 base and 0 bases respectively, with 10 bases between them. The CDR3 loop is CATSRAKGSSYEQYF. In DNA form, the CDR3 reads TGTGCCACCAGCAGAGCCAAGGGGAGCTCCTACGAGCAGTACTTC.